This T cell receptor (beta chain) derives from a study of regulatory T cells in long-lasting Graves disease. Time point described: newly diagnosed GD, antithyroid drugs for less than 3 months. Construction of the TCR library relied on RNA isolated from PBMCs. Whole-study results and caveats: The analysis examined peripheral blood only and excluded thyroid tissue.

According to the study, TCR beta libraries were built with iRepertoire HTBI primers and CDR3-region Arm-PCR. Via MiXCR, TCRdb re-called the multiplex PCR reads, giving one row per CDR3 protein. The sample has some 230,000 distinct CDR3 sequences, around 18% seen once. This clonotype came up a few times. The target antigen is unknown. This clonotype was obtained from a female donor with Graves disease. The input for sequencing was peripheral blood mononuclear cells (PBMCs), taken at new diagnosis, from a patient treated with antithyroid drugs.

The CDR3, as DNA: TGCGCCAGCAGTGAGGACAGGGCCGACCCCCAGCATTTT. Protein: CASSEDRADPQHF. The gene calls are TRBV10-2 and TRBJ1-5; TRBD1 agrees at 7 bases. The CDR3 runs 13 residues. From germline, CDR1 is WSHSY and CDR2 SAAADI. V trimming: 2 bases; J trimming: 10 bases; junction bases outside the gene matches: 5.